The sequence of this T cell receptor (beta chain) was determined in a study of Tregs in tolerant kidney transplant recipients. Related graft donors supplied nonmyeloablative bone marrow transplants, and mixed chimerism was transient. This CDR3 is built from 15 residues. Germline V lookup: CDR1 GTSNPN, CDR2 SVGIG (reference sequence). Trimming took off 3 bases at V and 1 base at J, with 15 bases between the two ends. Study-level points and caveats: Tolerant patients' donor-specific Tregs expanded beyond overall Tregs, suggesting antigen-driven growth. Activated donor B cell expansion appeared to reveal the most relevant donor-specific TCRbeta repertoire. Findings come from small patient numbers and require larger validation.

Worth noting for this clone: The target antigen is unknown. The CDR3 is cut off 3 residues early in the read; its end comes from the germline J gene.

Profiling relied on immunoSEQ multiplex PCR, and the TCRdb table lists in-frame clones only, not all of them. This listing includes 25,000 or so clones. This specimen was CD4+ T cells from blood (PBMCs), taken 6 months after the transplant. The gene calls are TRBV30 and TRBJ2-5, with D possibly TRBD2 on 6 matching bases. The sequence came from a human patient who received a combined kidney and bone marrow transplant. The graft donor may have given rise to some T cells. The CDR3 protein is CAWRGLGRGQETQYF. CDR3 DNA, as far as it was read: TGTGCCTGGAGGGGCTTAGGGCGGGGCCAAGAGACC.